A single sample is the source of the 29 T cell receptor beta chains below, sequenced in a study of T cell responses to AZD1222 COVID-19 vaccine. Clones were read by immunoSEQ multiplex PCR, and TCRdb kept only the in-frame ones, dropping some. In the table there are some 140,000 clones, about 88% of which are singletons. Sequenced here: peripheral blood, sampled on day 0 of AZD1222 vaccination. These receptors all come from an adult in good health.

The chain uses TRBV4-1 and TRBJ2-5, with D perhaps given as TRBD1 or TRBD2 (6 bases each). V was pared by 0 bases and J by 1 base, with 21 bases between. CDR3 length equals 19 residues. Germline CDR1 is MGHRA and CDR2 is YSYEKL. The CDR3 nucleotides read TGCGCCAGCAGCCAAGACGAGGGGGGCTCGGGACGGCCCCAAGAGACCCAGTACTTC. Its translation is CASSQDEGGSGRPQETQYF.

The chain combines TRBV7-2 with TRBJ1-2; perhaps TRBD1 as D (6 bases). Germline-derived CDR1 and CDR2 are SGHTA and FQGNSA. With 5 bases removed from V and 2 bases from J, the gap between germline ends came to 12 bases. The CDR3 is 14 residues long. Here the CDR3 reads CASSPLGGNYGYTF. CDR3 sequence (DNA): TGTGCCAGCAGCCCCCTAGGGGGGAACTATGGCTACACCTTC.

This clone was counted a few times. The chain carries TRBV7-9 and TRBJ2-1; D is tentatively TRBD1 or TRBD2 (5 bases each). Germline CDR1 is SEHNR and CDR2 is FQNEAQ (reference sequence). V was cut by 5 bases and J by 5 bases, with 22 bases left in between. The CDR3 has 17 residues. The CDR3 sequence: CASSPTPRVRADNEQFF. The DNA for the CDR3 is TGTGCCAGCAGCCCTACCCCCAGGGTGAGGGCGGACAATGAGCAGTTCTTC. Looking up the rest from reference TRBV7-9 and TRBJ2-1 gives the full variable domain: DTGVSQNPRHKITKRGQNVTFRCDPISEHNRLYWYRQTLGQGPEFLTYFQNEAQLEKSRLLSDRFSAERPKGSFSTLEIQRTEQGDSAMYLCASSPTPRVRADNEQFFGPGTRLTVL.

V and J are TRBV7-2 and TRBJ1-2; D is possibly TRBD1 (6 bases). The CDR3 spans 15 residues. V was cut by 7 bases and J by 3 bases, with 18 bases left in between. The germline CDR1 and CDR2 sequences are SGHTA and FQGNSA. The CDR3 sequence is CASTRTIEGDYGYTF. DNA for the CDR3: TGTGCCAGCACCCGAACGATTGAGGGGGACTATGGCTACACCTTC.

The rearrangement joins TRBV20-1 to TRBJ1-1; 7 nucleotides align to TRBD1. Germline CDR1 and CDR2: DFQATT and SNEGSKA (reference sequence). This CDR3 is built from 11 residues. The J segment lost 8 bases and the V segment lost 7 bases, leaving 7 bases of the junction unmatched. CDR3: CSGTGQLEAFF. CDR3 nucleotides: TGCAGTGGCACGGGACAGTTGGAAGCTTTCTTT.

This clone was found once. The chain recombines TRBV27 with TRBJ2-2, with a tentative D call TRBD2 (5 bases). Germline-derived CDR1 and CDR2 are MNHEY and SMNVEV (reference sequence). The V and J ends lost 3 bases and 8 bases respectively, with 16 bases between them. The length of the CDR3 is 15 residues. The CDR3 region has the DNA TGTGCCAGCAGTTTCCGAGGGTTGAGCGGTGGGGAGCTGTTTTTT. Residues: CASSFRGLSGGELFF.

CDR3 nucleotides: TGTGCCAGTAGTATAGGGGAGCTCCAAGAGACCCAGTACTTC. It encodes CASSIGELQETQYF. The chain combines TRBV19 with TRBJ2-5; weak D call: TRBD2 (5 bases). The CDR3 spans 14 residues. Trimming pared 1 base from V and 1 base from J, leaving 7 bases between. The germline gives CDR1 LNHDA, CDR2 SQIVND (reference sequence).

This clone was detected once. For the CDR3, the DNA is TGTGCCAGCAGCGTACAGGGGTCTGGAAACACCATATATTTT. This encodes CASSVQGSGNTIYF. The chain recombines TRBV7-9 with TRBJ1-3, with TRBD1 matching over 7 bases. The CDR3 covers 14 residues. The trim removed 5 bases at V and 1 base at J, leaving 2 bases unmatched. The germline CDR1 and CDR2 sequences are SEHNR and FQNEAQ (reference sequence).

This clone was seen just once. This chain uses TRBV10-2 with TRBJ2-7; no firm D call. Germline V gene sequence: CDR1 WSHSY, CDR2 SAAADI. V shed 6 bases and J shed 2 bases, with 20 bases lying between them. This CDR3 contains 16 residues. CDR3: CASSPEGDSETYEQYF. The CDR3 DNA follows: TGCGCCAGCAGCCCCGAAGGTGATTCGGAAACCTACGAGCAGTACTTC.

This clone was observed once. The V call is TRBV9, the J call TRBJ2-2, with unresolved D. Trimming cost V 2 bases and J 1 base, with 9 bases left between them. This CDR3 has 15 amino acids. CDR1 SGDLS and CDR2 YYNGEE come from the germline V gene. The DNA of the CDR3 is TGTGCCAGCAGCGTCCTGGGCGAGAACACCGGGGAGCTGTTTTTT. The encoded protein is CASSVLGENTGELFF. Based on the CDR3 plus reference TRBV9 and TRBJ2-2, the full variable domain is DSGVTQTPKHLITATGQRVTLRCSPRSGDLSVYWYQQSLDQGLQFLIQYYNGEERAKGNILERFSAQQFPDLHSELNLSSLELGDSALYFCASSVLGENTGELFFGEGSRLTVL.

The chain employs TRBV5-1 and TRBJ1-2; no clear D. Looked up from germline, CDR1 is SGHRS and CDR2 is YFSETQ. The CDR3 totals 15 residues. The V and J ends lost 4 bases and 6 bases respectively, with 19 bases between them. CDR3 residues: CASSPTSVVSHGYTF. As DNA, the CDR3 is TGCGCCAGCAGCCCAACGTCGGTTGTGTCGCATGGCTACACCTTC.

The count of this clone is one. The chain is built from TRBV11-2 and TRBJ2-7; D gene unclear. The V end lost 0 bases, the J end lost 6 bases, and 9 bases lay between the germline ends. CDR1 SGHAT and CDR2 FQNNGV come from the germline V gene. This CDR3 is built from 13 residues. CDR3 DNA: TGTGCCAGCAGCTTAGATCGGGTGAGCGAGCAGTACTTC. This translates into CASSLDRVSEQYF. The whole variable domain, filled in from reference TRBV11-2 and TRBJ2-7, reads EAGVAQSPRYKIIEKRQSVAFWCNPISGHATLYWYQQILGQGPKLLIQFQNNGVVDDSQLPKDRFSAERLKGVDSTLKIQPAKLEDSAVYLCASSLDRVSEQYFGPGTRLTVT.

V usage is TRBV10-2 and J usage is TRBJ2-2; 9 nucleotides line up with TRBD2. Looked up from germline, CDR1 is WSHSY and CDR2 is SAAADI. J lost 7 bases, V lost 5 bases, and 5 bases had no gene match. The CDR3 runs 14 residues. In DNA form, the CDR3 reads TGCGCCAGCAGTCTGACTAGCGGATACGGGGAGCTGTTTTTT. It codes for CASSLTSGYGELFF.

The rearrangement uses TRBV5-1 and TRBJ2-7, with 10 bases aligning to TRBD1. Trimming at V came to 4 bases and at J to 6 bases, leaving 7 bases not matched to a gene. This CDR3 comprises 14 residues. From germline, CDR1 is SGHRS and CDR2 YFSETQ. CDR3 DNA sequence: TGCGCCAGCAGCCTCCCGGGACAGGGGTCCGAGCAGTACTTC. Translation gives CASSLPGQGSEQYF. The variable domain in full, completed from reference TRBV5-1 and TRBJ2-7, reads KAGVTQTPRYLIKTRGQQVTLSCSPISGHRSVSWYQQTPGQGLQFLFEYFSETQRNKGNFPGRFSGRQFSNSRSEMNVSTLELGDSALYLCASSLPGQGSEQYFGPGTRLTVT.

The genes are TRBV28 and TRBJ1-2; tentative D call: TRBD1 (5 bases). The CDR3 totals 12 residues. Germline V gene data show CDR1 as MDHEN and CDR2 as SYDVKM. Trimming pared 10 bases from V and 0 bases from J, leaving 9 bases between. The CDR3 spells CATSRANYGYTF. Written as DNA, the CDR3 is TGTGCCACCTCCAGGGCTAACTATGGCTACACCTTC.

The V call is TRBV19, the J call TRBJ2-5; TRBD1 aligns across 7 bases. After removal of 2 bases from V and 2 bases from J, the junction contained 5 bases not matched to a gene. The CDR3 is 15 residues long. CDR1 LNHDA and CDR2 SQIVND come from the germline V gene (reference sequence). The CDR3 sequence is CASSILMTGQETQYF. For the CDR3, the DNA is TGTGCCAGTAGTATACTTATGACAGGGCAAGAGACCCAGTACTTC.

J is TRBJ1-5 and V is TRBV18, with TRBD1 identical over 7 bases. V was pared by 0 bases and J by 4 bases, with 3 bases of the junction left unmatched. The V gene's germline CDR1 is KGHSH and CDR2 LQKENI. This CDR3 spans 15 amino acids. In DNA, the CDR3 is TGTGCCAGCTCACCACCTCCGGGACAGAATCAGCCCCAGCATTTT. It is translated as CASSPPPGQNQPQHF.

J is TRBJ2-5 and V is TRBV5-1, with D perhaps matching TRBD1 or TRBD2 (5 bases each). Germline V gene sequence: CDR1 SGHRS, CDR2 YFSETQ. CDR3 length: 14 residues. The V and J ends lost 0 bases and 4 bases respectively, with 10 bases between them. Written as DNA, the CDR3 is TGCGCCAGCAGCTTGGCCAGAGGGGCAGAGACCCAGTACTTC. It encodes CASSLARGAETQYF.

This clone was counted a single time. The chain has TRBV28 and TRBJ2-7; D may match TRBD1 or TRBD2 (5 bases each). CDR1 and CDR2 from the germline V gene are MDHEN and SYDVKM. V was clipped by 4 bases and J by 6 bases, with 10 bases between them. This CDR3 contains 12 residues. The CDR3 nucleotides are TGTGCCAGCAGTTATACAGGAGGCGAGCAGTACTTC. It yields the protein CASSYTGGEQYF.

The CDR3 reads CASSSEPENNEQFF. The CDR3 DNA reads as TGTGCCAGCAGCTCCGAACCCGAGAACAATGAGCAGTTCTTC. The chain employs TRBV9 and TRBJ2-1; D is unresolved. This CDR3 comprises 14 residues. The V end was cut by 4 bases, the J end by 5 bases, with 13 bases between. CDR1 is SGDLS and CDR2 is YYNGEE in the germline V gene.

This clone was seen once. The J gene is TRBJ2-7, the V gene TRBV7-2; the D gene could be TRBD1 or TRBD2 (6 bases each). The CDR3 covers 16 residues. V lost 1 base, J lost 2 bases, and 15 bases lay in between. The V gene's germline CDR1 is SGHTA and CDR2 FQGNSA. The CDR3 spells CASSLVGAGTTYEQYF. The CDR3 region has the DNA TGTGCCAGCAGCTTAGTGGGGGCGGGGACCACCTACGAGCAGTACTTC.

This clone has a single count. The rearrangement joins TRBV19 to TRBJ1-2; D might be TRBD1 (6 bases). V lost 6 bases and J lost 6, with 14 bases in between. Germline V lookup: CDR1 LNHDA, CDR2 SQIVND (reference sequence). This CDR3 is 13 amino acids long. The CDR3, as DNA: TGTGCCAGTAGCCCGAGGGGGTTAGATGGCTACACCTTC. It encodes CASSPRGLDGYTF.

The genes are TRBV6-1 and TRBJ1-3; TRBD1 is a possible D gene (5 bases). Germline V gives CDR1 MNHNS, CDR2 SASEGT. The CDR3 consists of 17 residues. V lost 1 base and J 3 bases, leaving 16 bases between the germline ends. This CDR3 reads CASSEGWQGIYGNTIYF. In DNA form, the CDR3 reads TGTGCCAGCAGTGAAGGGTGGCAGGGCATATATGGAAACACCATATATTTT.

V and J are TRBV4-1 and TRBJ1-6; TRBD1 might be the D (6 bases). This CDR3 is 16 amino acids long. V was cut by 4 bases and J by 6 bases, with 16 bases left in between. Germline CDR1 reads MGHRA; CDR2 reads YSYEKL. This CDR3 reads CASSPMGANSNSPLHF. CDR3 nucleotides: TGCGCCAGCAGCCCGATGGGGGCGAATAGTAATTCACCCCTCCACTTT.

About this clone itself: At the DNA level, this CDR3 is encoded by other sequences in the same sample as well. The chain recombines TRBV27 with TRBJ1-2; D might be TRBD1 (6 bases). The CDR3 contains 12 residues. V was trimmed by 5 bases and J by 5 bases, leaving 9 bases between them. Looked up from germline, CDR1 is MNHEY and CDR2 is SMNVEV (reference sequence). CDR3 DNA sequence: TGTGCCAGCAGTCCACAGGGATATGGCTACACCTTC. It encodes CASSPQGYGYTF.

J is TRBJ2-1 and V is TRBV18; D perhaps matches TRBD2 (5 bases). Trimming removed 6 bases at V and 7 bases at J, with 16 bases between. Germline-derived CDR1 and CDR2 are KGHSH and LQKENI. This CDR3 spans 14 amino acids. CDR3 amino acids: CASSPRRERNEQFF. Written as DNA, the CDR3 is TGTGCCAGCTCTCCGAGAAGGGAGCGAAATGAGCAGTTCTTC. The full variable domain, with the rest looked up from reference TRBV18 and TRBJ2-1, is NAGVMQNPRHLVRRRGQEARLRCSPMKGHSHVYWYRQLPEEGLKFMVYLQKENIIDESGMPKERFSAEFPKEGPSILRIQQVVRGDSAAYFCASSPRRERNEQFFGPGTRLTVL.

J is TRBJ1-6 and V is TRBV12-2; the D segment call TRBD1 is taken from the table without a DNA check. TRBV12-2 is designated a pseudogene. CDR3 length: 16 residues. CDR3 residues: CASRLPRDRENSPLHF. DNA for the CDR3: TGTGCAAGTCGCTTACCCCGGGACAGGGAAAATTCACCCCTCCACTTT.

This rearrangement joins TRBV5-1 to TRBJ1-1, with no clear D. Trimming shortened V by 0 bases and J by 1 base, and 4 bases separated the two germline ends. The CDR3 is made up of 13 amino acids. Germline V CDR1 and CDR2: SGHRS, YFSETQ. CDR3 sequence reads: CASSLEWNTEAFF. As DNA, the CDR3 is TGCGCCAGCAGCTTGGAATGGAACACTGAAGCTTTCTTT.

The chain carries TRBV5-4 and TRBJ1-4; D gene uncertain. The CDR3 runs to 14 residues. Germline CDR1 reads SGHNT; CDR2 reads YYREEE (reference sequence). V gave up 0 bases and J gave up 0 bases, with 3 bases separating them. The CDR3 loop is CASSLDPTNEKLFF. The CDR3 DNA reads TGTGCCAGCAGCTTGGATCCAACTAATGAAAAACTGTTTTTT.